The T cell receptor beta chain under discussion was sequenced for a study of blood T cell repertoires in COVID-19. Study information: T cells, B-cell-depleted T cells, or PBMCs provided the cDNA or gDNA that served as material.

Generated by immunoSEQ multiplex PCR, the TCRdb table keeps only in-frame clones and is missing some. The repertoire includes around 260,000 clones, nearly 90% of them detected once, and more than 0.55% sits in the top ten. This CDR3 spans 14 amino acids. Germline V gene lookup returns CDR1 SGHVS and CDR2 FQNEAQ. Trimming took 1 base from V and 4 from J, leaving 9 bases between them. Sequencing used peripheral blood. V and J are TRBV7-8 and TRBJ2-3; D remains ambiguous. The receptor was derived from a human donor in a cohort sampled during active COVID-19. The CDR3 here is CASSLDSPPDTQYF. The DNA for the CDR3 is TGTGCCAGCAGCTTAGACTCCCCACCAGATACGCAGTATTTT.